The clone carrying this T cell receptor (beta chain) was seen a single time. Compared with germline, one end of the junction differs, possibly owing to a read error. TCRbeta libraries were built with three rounds of nested PCR, modified from ARM-PCR. TCRdb processed the multiplex PCR reads anew with MiXCR; each CDR3 protein has one entry. There are over 110,000 distinct CDR3 sequences in the sample; around 66% occur only once, and roughly 20% lies in the top ten. The template was RNA from unsorted bulk tissue. The sample belongs to a study of tumor and adjacent non-tumor tissue in lung cancer. About the study: On average, productive TCRbeta reads reached some 4.4 million per sample.

The CDR3 has 15 amino acids. Germline V lookup: CDR1 ENHRY, CDR2 SYGVKD. Sequenced: lung tumor tissue. This chain links TRBV10-3 with TRBJ2-1; D might be TRBD2 (5 bases). The sequence came from a man in his fifties or sixties with small cell lung cancer. The CDR3 is CAIKRVGSSYNEHFF. CDR3 nucleotides: TGTGCCATCAAGAGGGTTGGGAGCTCCTATAATGAGCACTTCTTC.